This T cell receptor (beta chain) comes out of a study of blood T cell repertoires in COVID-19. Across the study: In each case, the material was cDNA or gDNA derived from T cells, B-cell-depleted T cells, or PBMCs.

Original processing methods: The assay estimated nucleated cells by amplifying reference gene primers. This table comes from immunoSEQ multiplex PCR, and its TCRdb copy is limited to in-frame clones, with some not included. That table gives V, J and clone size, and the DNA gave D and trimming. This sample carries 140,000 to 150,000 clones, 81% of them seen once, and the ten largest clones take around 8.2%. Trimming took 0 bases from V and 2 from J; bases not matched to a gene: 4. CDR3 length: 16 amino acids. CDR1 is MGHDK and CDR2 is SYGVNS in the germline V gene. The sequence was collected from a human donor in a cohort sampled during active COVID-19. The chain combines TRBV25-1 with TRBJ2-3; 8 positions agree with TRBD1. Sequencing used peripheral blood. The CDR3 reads CASSEYLTGATDTQYF. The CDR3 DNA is TGTGCCAGCAGTGAATACTTGACAGGGGCCACAGATACGCAGTATTTT.